This T cell receptor beta chain came from a study of patients and donors after allogeneic stem cell transplantation. V trimming: 5 bases; J trimming: 7 bases; junction bases outside the gene matches: 13. Germline V gene data show CDR1 as SGHVS and CDR2 as FQNEAQ. This CDR3 spans 15 amino acids. MiXCR, applied by TCRdb to the RT-PCR reads, yields one record per CDR3 protein. The sample contains tens of thousands of distinct CDR3 sequences, around 5% of which appear only once. This clonotype was seen at least ten times. This clonotype was obtained from a human donor who was either an allogeneic HSCT recipient or a stem cell or donor lymphocyte infusion donor (not recorded which). It is not recorded whose cells these are; they may come from a transplant donor. The sequenced material came from blood, either unsorted or a sorted T cell fraction (not recorded which). This chain links TRBV7-8 with TRBJ1-1; 7 nucleotides match TRBD1. This CDR3 is CASSRDSLDGVEAFF. For the CDR3, the DNA is TGTGCCAGCAGCCGGGACAGCCTTGACGGTGTTGAAGCTTTCTTT.